This T cell receptor (beta chain) is drawn from a study of cytomegalovirus exposure and HLA in healthy donors. The study, taken as a whole, reports: Among TCR beta chains of equal frequency, HLA-associated ones were more clonally expanded in a later analysis. Cytomegalovirus-associated TCR beta chains were listed, numbering more than 150.

Although they were nominally healthy when sampled, donors likely had unrecorded immune exposures. The PCR made use of 60 Vbeta and 13 Jbeta primers. How the authors handled the data: There were about 86 million unique TCR beta chains by a later count, and 8.5 million to 14 million of them were shared. The data were produced by immunoSEQ multiplex PCR, yet TCRdb's version contains in-frame clones alone and is incomplete. That table supplies the V and J calls and clone size; D and trimming were determined from the DNA. The sample lists 81,000 or so clones, approximately 60% occurring once. As to this clone: Its antigen is as yet unknown.

Losses at the gene ends were 4 bases for V and 16 bases for J; bases not matched to a gene: 12. Germline V gene lookup returns CDR1 MNHNS and CDR2 SASEGT. The CDR3 runs to 14 residues. The chain combines TRBV6-1 with TRBJ2-1; the match to TRBD2 covers 11 bases. The receptor's source is a young woman in good health and CMV-seropositive. Sequenced: PBMCs. In nucleotides, the CDR3 is TGTGCCAGCAGTGGACTAGCGGGGCCCCTACAGCTTTTCTTC. Its protein is CASSGLAGPLQLFF.